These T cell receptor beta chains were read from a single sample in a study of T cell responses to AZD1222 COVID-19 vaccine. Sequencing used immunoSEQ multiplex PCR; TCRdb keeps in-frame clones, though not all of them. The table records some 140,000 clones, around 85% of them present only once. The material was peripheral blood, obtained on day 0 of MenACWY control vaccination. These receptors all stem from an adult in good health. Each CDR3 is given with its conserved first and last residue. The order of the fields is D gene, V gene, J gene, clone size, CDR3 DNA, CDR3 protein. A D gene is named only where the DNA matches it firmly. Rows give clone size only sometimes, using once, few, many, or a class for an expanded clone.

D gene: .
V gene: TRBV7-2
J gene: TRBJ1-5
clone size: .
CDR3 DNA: TGTGCCAGCAGCTTAGGGCCGAGGTCTGGGGCTCGCAATCAGCCCCAGCATTTT
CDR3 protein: CASSLGPRSGARNQPQHF

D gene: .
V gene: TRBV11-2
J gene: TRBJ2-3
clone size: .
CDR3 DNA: TGTGCCAGCAGCTTGGGGAGACGGACAGATACGCAGTATTTT
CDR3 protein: CASSLGRRTDTQYF

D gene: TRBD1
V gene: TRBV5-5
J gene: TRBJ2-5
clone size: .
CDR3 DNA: TGTGCCAGCAGCTCTCGGGACAGCCAAGAGACCCAGTACTTC
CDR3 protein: CASSSRDSQETQYF

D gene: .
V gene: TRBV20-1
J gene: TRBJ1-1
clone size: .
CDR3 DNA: TGCAGTGCTAGTACCGCATATGGGACTGAAGCTTTCTTT
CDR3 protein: CSASTAYGTEAFF

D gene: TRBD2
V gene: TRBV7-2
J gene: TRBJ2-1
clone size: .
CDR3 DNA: TGTGCCAGCAGCTTAGAGGGGGCTAGCGGGGGCAATGAGCAGTTCTTC
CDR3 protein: CASSLEGASGGNEQFF

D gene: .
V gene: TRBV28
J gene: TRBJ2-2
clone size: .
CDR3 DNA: TGTGCCAGCAGTTTAGGCAGGTCCCTAAGATACACCGGGGAGCTGTTTTTT
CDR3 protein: CASSLGRSLRYTGELFF

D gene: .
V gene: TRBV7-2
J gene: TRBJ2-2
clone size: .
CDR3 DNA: TGTGCCAGCAGCTCTGTAGACGGTAGATCCGGGGAGCTGTTTTTT
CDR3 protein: CASSSVDGRSGELFF

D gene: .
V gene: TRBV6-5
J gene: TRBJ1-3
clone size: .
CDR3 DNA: TGCGACCCCGCCTCCGATCGGGCCGATACAAACACCATATATTTT
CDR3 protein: CDPASDRADTNTIYF

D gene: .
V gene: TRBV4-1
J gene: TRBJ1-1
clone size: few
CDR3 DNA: TGCGCCAGCAGCCAAGAAGTAGAGAACACTGAAGCTTTCTTT
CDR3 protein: CASSQEVENTEAFF

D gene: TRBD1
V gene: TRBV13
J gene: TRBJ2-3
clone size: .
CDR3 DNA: TGTGCCAGCAGCATCTGGACAGGGGGCGTTACGCAGTATTTT
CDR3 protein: CASSIWTGGVTQYF

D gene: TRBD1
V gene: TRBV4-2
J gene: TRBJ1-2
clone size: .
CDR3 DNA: TGTGCCAGCAGCCAAACTATACAGGGGAGGAGGGGTTATGGCTACACCTTC
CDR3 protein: CASSQTIQGRRGYGYTF

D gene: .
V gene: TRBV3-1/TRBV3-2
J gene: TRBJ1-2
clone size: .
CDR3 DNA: TGTGCCAGCAGCCGGGACGACTATGGCTACACCTTC
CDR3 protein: CASSRDDYGYTF

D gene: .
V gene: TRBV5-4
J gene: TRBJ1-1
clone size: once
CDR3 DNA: TGTGCCAGCAGCTTGAAGCCCCTGGGCCTTGACACTGAAGCTTTCTTT
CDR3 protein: CASSLKPLGLDTEAFF

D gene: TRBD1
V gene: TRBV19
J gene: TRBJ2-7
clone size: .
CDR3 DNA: TGTGCCAGTAGTCACTTAGGGACAGGGAACACCTACGAGCAGTACTTC
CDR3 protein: CASSHLGTGNTYEQYF

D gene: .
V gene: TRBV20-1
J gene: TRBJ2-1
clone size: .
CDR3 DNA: TGCAGTGCTGCATTAAACAATGAGCAGTTCTTC
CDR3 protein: CSAALNNEQFF

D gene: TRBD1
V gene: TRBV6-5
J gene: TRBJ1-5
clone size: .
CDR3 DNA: TGTGCCAGCAGTTCCCGGACAGGGGGAGGCAATCAGCCCCAGCATTTT
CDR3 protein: CASSSRTGGGNQPQHF

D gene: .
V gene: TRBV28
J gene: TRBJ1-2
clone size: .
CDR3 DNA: TGTGCCAGCAGCGATACATGGGGCTACACCTTC
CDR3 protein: CASSDTWGYTF

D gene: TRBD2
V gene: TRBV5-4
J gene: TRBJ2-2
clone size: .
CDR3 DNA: TGTGCCAGCACCCGGAGCGGGGGCCAGGGCACCGGGGAGCTGTTTTTT
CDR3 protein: CASTRSGGQGTGELFF

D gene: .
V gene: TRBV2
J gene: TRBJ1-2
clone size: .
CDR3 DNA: TGTGCCAGCACCGAGGGGGGGGGCTACTATGGCTACACCTTC
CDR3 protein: CASTEGGGYYGYTF

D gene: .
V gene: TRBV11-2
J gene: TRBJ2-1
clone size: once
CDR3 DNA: TGTGCCAGCAGCTTAGCTCTCCCAACTAGTTCCAATGAGCAGTTCTTC
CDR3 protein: CASSLALPTSSNEQFF

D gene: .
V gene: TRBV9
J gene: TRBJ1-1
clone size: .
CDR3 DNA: TGTGCCAGCAGCGTAGTCTCCGTGGTTACTGAAGCTTTCTTT
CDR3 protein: CASSVVSVVTEAFF

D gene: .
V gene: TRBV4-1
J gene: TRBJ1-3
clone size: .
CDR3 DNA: TGCGCCAGCAGCCAAGAGGAAGGGATGATCGGAAACACCATATATTTT
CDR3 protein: CASSQEEGMIGNTIYF

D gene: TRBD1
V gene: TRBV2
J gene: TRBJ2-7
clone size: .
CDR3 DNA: TGTGCCAGCAACCGACAGGGGAAGGGCTACGAGCAGTACTTC
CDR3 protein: CASNRQGKGYEQYF

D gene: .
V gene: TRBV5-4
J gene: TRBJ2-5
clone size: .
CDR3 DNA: TGTGCCAGCAGCTTCTCGGGGCTATCACTAGACCAAGAGACCCAGTACTTC
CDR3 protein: CASSFSGLSLDQETQYF